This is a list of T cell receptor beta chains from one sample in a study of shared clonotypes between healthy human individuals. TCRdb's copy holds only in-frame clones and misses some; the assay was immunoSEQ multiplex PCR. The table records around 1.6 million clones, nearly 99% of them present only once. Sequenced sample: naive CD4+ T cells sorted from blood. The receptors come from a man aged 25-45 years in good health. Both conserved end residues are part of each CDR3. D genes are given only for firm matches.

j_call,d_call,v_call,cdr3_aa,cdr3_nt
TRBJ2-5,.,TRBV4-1,CASSLGIKETQYF,TGCGCCAGCAGCCTTGGGATAAAGGAGACCCAGTACTTC
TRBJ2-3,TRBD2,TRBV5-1,CASSLSESGITDTQYF,TGCGCCAGCAGCTTGTCGGAGAGCGGGATTACAGATACGCAGTATTTT
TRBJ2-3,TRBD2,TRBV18,CASSLLAGSTDTQYF,TGTGCCAGCTCACTCCTAGCGGGAAGCACAGATACGCAGTATTTT
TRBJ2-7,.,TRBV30,CAWSVYKGEKWYEQYF,TGTGCCTGGAGTGTATATAAGGGGGAAAAGTGGTACGAGCAGTACTTC
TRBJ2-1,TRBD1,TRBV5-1,CASSYSPTGPYNEQFF,TGCGCCAGCAGCTACAGTCCGACAGGGCCCTACAATGAGCAGTTCTTC
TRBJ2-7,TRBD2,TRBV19,CASSRRAGIYEQYF,TGTGCCAGTAGTAGACGAGCGGGAATCTACGAGCAGTACTTC
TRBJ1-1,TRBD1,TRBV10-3,CATTGDTEAFF,TGTGCCACCACAGGGGACACTGAAGCTTTCTTT
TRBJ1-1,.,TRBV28,CASIIGGQGNPDTEAFF,TGTGCCAGCATCATCGGGGGGCAGGGAAATCCCGACACTGAAGCTTTCTTT
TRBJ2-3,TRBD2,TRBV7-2,CASRGLAVRTDTQYF,TGTGCCAGCAGGGGGCTAGCGGTTCGCACAGATACGCAGTATTTT
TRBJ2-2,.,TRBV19,CASRAGFVLTGELFF,TGTGCCAGTAGGGCAGGGTTCGTCCTCACCGGGGAGCTGTTTTTT
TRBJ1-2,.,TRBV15,CATSTQEGYYGYTF,TGTGCCACCAGCACCCAGGAGGGGTACTATGGCTACACCTTC
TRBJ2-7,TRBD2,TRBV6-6,CASSYSSSGSSYEQYF,TGTGCCAGCAGTTACTCTTCTAGCGGATCCTCCTACGAGCAGTACTTC
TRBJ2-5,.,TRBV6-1,CASSGYMGETQYF,TGTGCCAGCAGTGGATACATGGGGGAGACCCAGTACTTC
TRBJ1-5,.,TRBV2,CASRPGVVQPQHF,TGTGCCAGCAGGCCAGGGGTGGTGCAGCCCCAGCATTTT